The 24 T cell receptor beta chains below come from one sample, sequenced in a study of shared clonotypes between healthy human individuals (dated by TCRdb to between 2020 and 2021). For the CD8 naive samples, CD45RO-negative cells were positively selected for CCR7, yielding a CD45RA+CCR7+ population from which TemRA cells were excluded. The library was generated by the immunoSEQ multiplex PCR assay. TCRdb obtained this table from immuneACCESS and retained in-frame rearrangements with V and J assigned. These tables miss some clones; where compared with another copy, unresolved V genes account for less than half of the shortfall, and the remainder is unexplained. In this sample the table shows hundreds of thousands of clones, nearly 95% of which occur a single time. In total, the top ten clones hold approximately 25% of the sample. The specimen sequenced was naive CD8+ T cells sorted from blood. The sample's cell subset or site label is to be understood as: CD45RA+CCR7+. Receptor source: a young man in good health.

The chain links TRBV29-1 to TRBJ2-7, with TRBD1 identical over 8 bases. CDR1 SQVTM and CDR2 ANQGSEA come from the germline V gene. CDR3 size: 16 residues. Unmatched junction bases numbered 8, after V lost 1 base and J lost 0 bases. CDR3 residues: CSVEGPDRESSYEQYF. The CDR3 bases are TGCAGCGTTGAAGGCCCGGACAGGGAAAGCTCCTACGAGCAGTACTTC.

In this sample, this clone turned up once. The gene calls are TRBV7-9 and TRBJ2-1, with D possibly being TRBD1 (6 bases). The CDR3 covers 12 residues. Looked up from germline, CDR1 is SEHNR and CDR2 is FQNEAQ (reference sequence). The V end was cut by 5 bases, the J end by 7 bases, with 9 bases between. The CDR3 is CASSARGNEQFF. CDR3 nucleotide sequence: TGTGCCAGCAGCGCTAGGGGGAATGAGCAGTTCTTC.

The rearrangement joins TRBV5-5 to TRBJ2-7; D unclear. V gave up 0 bases and J gave up 1 base, with 8 bases separating them. The CDR3 loop spans 14 amino acids. Looked up from germline, CDR1 is SGHKS and CDR2 is YYEKEE (reference sequence). The CDR3 coding sequence is TGTGCCAGCAGCTTGGGGTACGGTTCCTACGAGCAGTACTTC. Protein: CASSLGYGSYEQYF.

The chain joins TRBV5-1 to TRBJ2-1; 11 positions agree with TRBD2. J gave up 6 bases and V 4 bases, and 15 bases lay outside the gene matches. The CDR3 is 18 amino acids. In germline, CDR1 is SGHRS, CDR2 YFSETQ. The CDR3 bases are TGCGCCAGCAGCCTCCTTAACACGGGACTAGCGGTACTCAATGAGCAGTTCTTC. Its protein is CASSLLNTGLAVLNEQFF.

V gene TRBV4-1 combines with J gene TRBJ2-1, with TRBD2 identical over 11 bases. J gave up 10 bases and V 0 bases, and 5 bases lay outside the gene matches. The CDR3 covers 15 residues. The V gene's germline CDR1 is MGHRA and CDR2 YSYEKL. CDR3 protein: CASSQEGTSGSEQFF. CDR3 coding DNA: TGCGCCAGCAGCCAAGAGGGGACTAGCGGCTCCGAGCAGTTCTTC.

V gene TRBV4-1 combines with J gene TRBJ2-3, with D unclear. With 4 bases removed from V and 3 bases from J, the gap between germline ends came to 14 bases. CDR1 and CDR2 from the germline V gene are MGHRA and YSYEKL. The CDR3 loop spans 15 amino acids. CDR3 nucleotides: TGCGCCAGCAGCCTTTTAGGATTCCCAACAGATACGCAGTATTTT. Translating it yields CASSLLGFPTDTQYF.

The count of this clone is one. The chain combines TRBV5-1 with TRBJ2-1, with 7 bases identical to TRBD2. Germline V gene lookup returns CDR1 SGHRS and CDR2 YFSETQ. The CDR3 runs to 15 residues. Unmatched junction bases numbered 9, after V lost 1 base and J lost 8 bases. The CDR3 DNA is TGCGCCAGCAGCTTGTTCAGCGGGATGGGCGATGAGCAGTTCTTC. Translating gives CASSLFSGMGDEQFF.

In this sample, this clone turned up once. CDR3 protein: CASSDDGGYTF. DNA of the CDR3: TGTGCCAGCAGTGATGACGGTGGCTACACCTTC. The chain joins TRBV25-1 to TRBJ1-2; D uncertain. The CDR3 spans 11 residues. Germline loops: CDR1 MGHDK, CDR2 SYGVNS. V dropped 3 bases and J dropped 7 bases, with 6 bases sitting between them.

The chain recombines TRBV28 with TRBJ1-5; no clear D. V lost 5 bases, J lost 2 bases, and 13 bases lay in between. This CDR3 region has 15 residues. The V gene's germline CDR1 is MDHEN and CDR2 SYDVKM. Written as DNA, the CDR3 is TGTGCCAGCAGTCTGGCAGGCATGGGCAATCAGCCCCAGCATTTT. It yields the protein CASSLAGMGNQPQHF.

V usage is TRBV5-4 and J usage is TRBJ2-3, with unresolved D. The ends were cut back, 0 bases at V and 6 bases at J, with 2 bases in the middle. The CDR3 is made up of 11 amino acids. Per germline, CDR1 SGHNT and CDR2 YYREEE (reference sequence). As DNA, the CDR3 is TGTGCCAGCAGCTTGGATGATACGCAGTATTTT. Residues: CASSLDDTQYF.

The gene calls are TRBV7-9 and TRBJ2-1, with D possibly TRBD1 on 6 matching bases. Germline-derived CDR1 and CDR2 are SEHNR and FQNEAQ (reference sequence). Trimming took off 3 bases at V and 6 bases at J, with 9 bases between the two ends. The CDR3 spans 13 residues. The CDR3 spells CASSLGHSNEQFF. DNA for the CDR3: TGTGCCAGCAGCTTGGGACACTCCAATGAGCAGTTCTTC.

This rearrangement joins TRBV18 to TRBJ2-3; D perhaps matches TRBD2 (6 bases). The CDR3 is 14 residues long. CDR1 and CDR2 (germline): KGHSH, LQKENI. The ends were cut back, 2 bases at V and 4 bases at J, with 10 bases in the middle. The CDR3 sequence: CASSPGEDADTQYF. DNA for the CDR3: TGTGCCAGCTCACCAGGGGAGGATGCAGATACGCAGTATTTT.

The V call is TRBV7-9, the J call TRBJ2-1, with D unresolved. V was trimmed by 2 bases and J by 8 bases, leaving 10 bases between them. CDR3 size: 13 residues. The germline V gene has CDR1 SEHNR and CDR2 FQNEAQ (reference sequence). The CDR3: CASSLHLLDEQFF. CDR3 coding DNA: TGTGCCAGCAGCTTACATCTCTTGGATGAGCAGTTCTTC.

V is TRBV7-6 and J is TRBJ1-1; D is possibly TRBD1 (5 bases). Germline V gene sequence: CDR1 SGHVS, CDR2 FNYEAQ. V was cut by 3 bases and J by 5 bases, with 7 bases left in between. This CDR3 comprises 12 residues. The CDR3 region has the DNA TGTGCCAGCAGCTTTGCAGGGACTGAAGCTTTCTTT. Protein product: CASSFAGTEAFF.

CDR3 residues: CASSGARKQPYEQYF. Here the CDR3 DNA reads TGTGCCAGCAGCGGGGCTAGAAAGCAGCCTTACGAGCAGTACTTC. This chain connects TRBV7-9 to TRBJ2-7; D might be TRBD1 (5 bases). Germline V gene data show CDR1 as SEHNR and CDR2 as FQNEAQ (reference sequence). V dropped 5 bases and J dropped 4 bases, with 18 bases sitting between them. This CDR3 region has 15 residues. Full variable domain (rest looked up from reference TRBV7-9 and TRBJ2-7): DTGVSQNPRHKITKRGQNVTFRCDPISEHNRLYWYRQTLGQGPEFLTYFQNEAQLEKSRLLSDRFSAERPKGSFSTLEIQRTEQGDSAMYLCASSGARKQPYEQYFGPGTRLTVT.

The chain couples TRBV6-4 to TRBJ2-1; 8 bases are shared with TRBD2. Trimming cost V 0 bases and J 0 bases; bases outside gene matches: 4. CDR3 length equals 17 residues. Looked up from germline, CDR1 is MRHNA and CDR2 is SNTAGT. CDR3 nucleotides: TGTGCCAGCAGTGACTCCGGGGGGGCCAGCTCCTACAATGAGCAGTTCTTC. The encoded protein is CASSDSGGASSYNEQFF.

The gene calls are TRBV11-2 and TRBJ1-1; D call uncertain. The CDR3 is 14 amino acids. Trimming shortened V by 0 bases and J by 3 bases, and 8 bases separated the two germline ends. Germline V gene data show CDR1 as SGHAT and CDR2 as FQNNGV. The CDR3 DNA reads as TGTGCCAGCAGCTTAGAAAGGTGGGACACTGAAGCTTTCTTT. It codes for CASSLERWDTEAFF.

The V gene is TRBV27, the J gene TRBJ2-1, with unresolved D. From germline, CDR1 is MNHEY and CDR2 SMNVEV (reference sequence). This CDR3 contains 16 residues. Trimming took 0 bases from V and 3 from J, leaving 12 bases between them. DNA of the CDR3: TGTGCCAGCAGTTTATCCCCGGGCGCCTACTACAATGAGCAGTTCTTC. Residues: CASSLSPGAYYNEQFF.

This chain joins TRBV5-6 and TRBJ2-5; 10 bases are a match to TRBD1. V was pared by 3 bases and J by 4 bases, with 6 bases of the junction left unmatched. The CDR3 totals 15 residues. The V gene's germline CDR1 is SGHDT and CDR2 YYEEEE. CDR3 coding DNA: TGTGCCAGCAGCTCAGGGACAGGGGCGGGAGAGACCCAGTACTTC. Protein product: CASSSGTGAGETQYF.

The rearrangement uses TRBV4-1 and TRBJ2-3, with 7 bases matching TRBD2. There are 14 residues in the CDR3. V was pared by 3 bases and J by 5 bases, with 5 bases of the junction left unmatched. Germline V gene data show CDR1 as MGHRA and CDR2 as YSYEKL. The DNA for the CDR3 is TGCGCCAGCAGCCAGTCGGGAGGTATAGATACGCAGTATTTT. It is translated as CASSQSGGIDTQYF.

The chain combines TRBV2 with TRBJ2-7; possible D gene TRBD1, 5 bases. V lost 3 bases to trimming and J lost 1 base, with 16 bases between them. This CDR3 is built from 16 residues. Germline assignment: CDR1 SNHLY and CDR2 FYNNEI. Here the CDR3 reads CASSDGALAGSYEQYF. DNA for the CDR3: TGTGCCAGCAGTGATGGTGCTTTGGCAGGGTCCTACGAGCAGTACTTC.

The rearrangement joins TRBV10-2 to TRBJ2-7; D not certain. CDR3 length equals 16 residues. Trimming pared 0 bases from V and 1 base from J, leaving 13 bases between. Per germline, CDR1 WSHSY and CDR2 SAAADI. CDR3 coding DNA: TGCGCCAGCAGTGAGTCGATGTCGCGGCCGTCCTACGAGCAGTACTTC. It specifies CASSESMSRPSYEQYF.

This chain connects TRBV27 to TRBJ2-7; TRBD2 matches at 10 bases. Germline CDR1 reads MNHEY; CDR2 reads SMNVEV (reference sequence). The CDR3 sequence is 15 residues long. Germline trimming cut 5 bases from V and 7 bases from J; bases unmatched to any gene: 11. CDR3 nucleotide sequence: TGTGCCAGCAGTGAGCCGGGACTAGCGACAGGGGAGCAGTACTTC. Translated: CASSEPGLATGEQYF.

V gene TRBV27 combines with J gene TRBJ2-6; maybe TRBD1 (5 bases). Deletions cut 3 bases from V and 1 base from J, with 13 bases between. The length of the CDR3 is 17 residues. CDR1 is MNHEY, CDR2 SMNVEV, per germline (reference sequence). The CDR3 DNA is TGTGCCAGCAGTTTGTCCGCGGACATATCTGGGGCCAACGTCCTGACTTTC. Protein: CASSLSADISGANVLTF.